One and the same sample provided the 26 T cell receptor beta chains below, sequenced in a study of post-analysis software for immune sequencing data. These TCRs are of unknown antigen specificity. Tagging with unique molecular identifiers was a feature of the TCR beta cDNA libraries. MiXCR, run by TCRdb on the PCR reads, gives a single entry per CDR3 protein. The sample has 380,000 or so distinct CDR3 sequences; around a third are singletons. Findings and caveats of the study: Higher frequency in patients than in controls was seen for a handful of TRBV segments, with TRBV5-6, TRBV5-1 and TRBV20-1 among them.

Sequencing used blood. Receptor source: a girl aged 5-17 years with multiple sclerosis.

This clonotype has just a few counts. The chain carries TRBV4-3 and TRBJ2-7; D might be TRBD2 (5 bases). Per germline, CDR1 LGHNA and CDR2 YSLEER. The length of the CDR3 is 15 residues. Trimming cost V 0 bases and J 2 bases, with 11 bases left between them. The CDR3 reads CASSQDQRGPYEQYF. CDR3 nucleotide sequence: TGCGCCAGCAGCCAAGATCAGCGAGGGCCCTACGAGCAGTACTTC.

V and J are TRBV20-1 and TRBJ1-2, with TRBD1 matching over 7 bases. V trimming: 6 bases; J trimming: 5 bases; junction bases outside the gene matches: 6. The CDR3 length is 12 residues. The germline gives CDR1 DFQATT, CDR2 SNEGSKA (reference sequence). The CDR3 bases are TGCAGTGCGCCGACAGGGCGGTATGGCTACACCTTC. It yields the protein CSAPTGRYGYTF.

The genes are TRBV4-3 and TRBJ2-7, with D hard to call. CDR3 size: 13 residues. V was pared by 0 bases and J by 6 bases, with 9 bases between. Germline loops: CDR1 LGHNA, CDR2 YSLEER. Written as DNA, the CDR3 is TGCGCCAGCAGCCAAGAACTGACTCCCGAGCAGTACTTC. The encoded protein is CASSQELTPEQYF.

The rearrangement joins TRBV20-1 to TRBJ1-5; 7 nucleotides align to TRBD1. The CDR3 is made up of 17 amino acids. V dropped 6 bases and J dropped 0; count of bases not matched to a gene: 14. CDR1 and CDR2 from the germline V gene are DFQATT and SNEGSKA (reference sequence). The CDR3 DNA follows: TGCAGTGCCCCCACCGCGACAGGGACCCATAGCAATCAGCCCCAGCATTTT. This sequence encodes CSAPTATGTHSNQPQHF.

This chain links TRBV6-5 with TRBJ2-1, with a tentative D call TRBD1 (6 bases). Germline V gene data show CDR1 as MNHEY and CDR2 as SVGAGI. CDR3 size: 14 residues. V lost 7 bases to trimming and J lost 5 bases, with 15 bases between them. CDR3 protein: CASTKGGSNNEQFF. CDR3 sequence (DNA): TGTGCCAGCACTAAAGGGGGTAGCAACAATGAGCAGTTCTTC.

A single count supports this clonotype. V and J are TRBV29-1 and TRBJ1-5; D perhaps matches TRBD1 (5 bases). The V gene's germline CDR1 is SQVTM and CDR2 ANQGSEA. The CDR3 loop spans 17 amino acids. Trimming shortened V by 7 bases and J by 6 bases, and 28 bases separated the two germline ends. The DNA of the CDR3 is TGCAGCGCCGAGGGGCCAAGCTCCATCTCACCAGCTCAGCCCCAGCATTTT. Its translation: CSAEGPSSISPAQPQHF. The full variable domain, completed using reference TRBV29-1 and TRBJ1-5, is SAVISQKPSRDICQRGTSLTIQCQVDSQVTMMFWYRQQPGQSLTLIATANQGSEATYESGFVIDKFPISRPNLTFSTLTVSNMSPEDSSIYLCSAEGPSSISPAQPQHFGDGTRLSIL.

This clonotype was detected only a few times. The V and J genes are TRBV7-9 and TRBJ1-1; D is unclear. CDR3 length: 15 amino acids. Germline CDR1 reads SEHNR; CDR2 reads FQNEAQ (reference sequence). Trimming shortened V by 10 bases and J by 0 bases, and 18 bases separated the two germline ends. The CDR3 spells CATASYGLMNTEAFF. The CDR3 DNA is TGTGCCACCGCATCCTACGGCTTGATGAACACTGAAGCTTTCTTT.

Comment on this clonotype: At one end, the junction sequence differs from germline, possibly due to a read error. The V and J genes are TRBV6-1 and TRBJ2-1; no clear D. The CDR3 covers 13 residues. From germline, CDR1 is MNHNS and CDR2 SASEGT. As DNA, the CDR3 is TGTGCCAACAGTGAAGCCGGGCTTCATGAGCAGTTCTTC. As protein: CANSEAGLHEQFF.

V gene TRBV6-5 combines with J gene TRBJ1-5; D ambiguous. This CDR3 region has 13 residues. Trimming stripped 4 bases from V and 7 bases from J, with 11 bases between. CDR1 is MNHEY, CDR2 SVGAGI, per germline. CDR3 sequence: CASSSHDGQPQHF. The CDR3, as DNA: TGTGCCAGCAGTTCCCACGATGGCCAGCCCCAGCATTTT.

This clonotype was seen a few times. V gene TRBV6-6 combines with J gene TRBJ2-1; 10 nucleotides line up with TRBD2. CDR1 and CDR2 (germline): MNHNY, SVGAGI (reference sequence). The junction had 6 bases not matched to a gene; V was cut back by 11 bases and J by 8 bases. This CDR3 has 12 amino acids. The CDR3 spells CAGKAGGDEQFF. The CDR3 DNA follows: TGTGCCGGAAAAGCGGGGGGGGATGAGCAGTTCTTC.

The chain employs TRBV7-9 and TRBJ1-4, with no clear D. The V and J ends lost 1 base and 8 bases respectively, with 11 bases between them. From germline, CDR1 is SEHNR and CDR2 FQNEAQ (reference sequence). The CDR3 totals 14 residues. The CDR3 protein is CASSLVEGREKLFF. The CDR3 coding sequence is TGTGCCAGCAGCTTAGTGGAGGGCCGGGAAAAACTGTTTTTT. The variable domain in full, completed from reference TRBV7-9 and TRBJ1-4, reads DTGVSQNPRHKITKRGQNVTFRCDPISEHNRLYWYRQTLGQGPEFLTYFQNEAQLEKSRLLSDRFSAERPKGSFSTLEIQRTEQGDSAMYLCASSLVEGREKLFFGSGTQLSVL.

This clonotype has only a few counts. This chain joins TRBV28 and TRBJ1-5, with TRBD1 as a possible D gene (5 bases). CDR1 and CDR2 (germline): MDHEN, SYDVKM. The CDR3 runs to 16 residues. The V end was cut by 3 bases, the J end by 5 bases, with 17 bases between. Here the CDR3 DNA reads TGTGCCAGCAGTTTTGGCCCGGACGGGGGGGATCAGCCCCAGCATTTT. This sequence encodes CASSFGPDGGDQPQHF.

The CDR3 sequence is CASSLAAGNGYTF. In nucleotides, the CDR3 is TGTGCCAGCAGTTTAGCGGCCGGGAACGGCTACACCTTC. The rearrangement joins TRBV12-3 or TRBV12-4 to TRBJ1-2; D unresolved. V gave up 0 bases and J gave up 8 bases, with 10 bases separating them. The CDR3 is 13 residues long.

This rearrangement joins TRBV7-9 to TRBJ2-3; perhaps TRBD1 as D (6 bases). Germline CDR1 SEHNR, CDR2 FQNEAQ (reference sequence). The CDR3 runs to 16 residues. V was shortened by 5 bases and J by 0 bases, with 15 bases between the two germline ends. The chain's CDR3 is CASSPPQTGSTDTQYF. The CDR3 region has the DNA TGTGCCAGCAGCCCCCCCCAGACAGGTAGCACAGATACGCAGTATTTT.

This chain joins TRBV12-3 or TRBV12-4 and TRBJ2-6, with 14 bases that match TRBD2. The ends lost 5 bases at V and 1 base at J; junction bases unmatched: 4. CDR3 length: 18 amino acids. CDR3 sequence (DNA): TGTGCCAGCAGTCCCGGACTAGCGGGGGGATCTGGGGCCAACGTCCTGACTTTC. Protein: CASSPGLAGGSGANVLTF.

Many counts were recorded for this clonotype. V and J are TRBV12-3 or TRBV12-4 and TRBJ2-7; 7 bases map to TRBD1. The CDR3 runs 13 residues. The trim removed 6 bases at V and 3 bases at J, leaving 5 bases unmatched. The CDR3 loop is CASSGQDLYEQYF. The CDR3 nucleotides read TGTGCCAGCAGCGGACAGGACCTCTACGAGCAGTACTTC.

The V and J genes are TRBV7-2 and TRBJ2-5, with 8 bases that match TRBD2. The J call may be in error: the DNA end matches TRBJ2-7 better. The CDR3 totals 15 residues. Germline lookup yields CDR1 SGHTA and CDR2 FQGNSA. CDR3: CASSPRRGGPYEQYF. CDR3 DNA: TGTGCCAGCAGCCCCCGCCGGGGGGGGCCTTACGAGCAGTACTTC.

The rearrangement links TRBV5-1 to TRBJ2-1, with a weak D call TRBD1 (6 bases). The germline CDR1 and CDR2 sequences are SGHRS and YFSETQ. V was trimmed by 1 base and J by 4 bases, leaving 12 bases between them. The CDR3 is made up of 15 amino acids. CDR3 region: CASSLTGSLYNEQFF. DNA of the CDR3: TGCGCCAGCAGCTTGACAGGGTCCCTTTACAATGAGCAGTTCTTC.

This sequence joins TRBV20-1 and TRBJ1-1; D ambiguous. The CDR3 spans 14 residues. Germline lookup yields CDR1 DFQATT and CDR2 SNEGSKA (reference sequence). V gave up 4 bases and J gave up 1 base, with 13 bases separating them. The CDR3, as DNA: TGCAGTGCTATACCGGGAGGGTGGAACACTGAAGCTTTCTTT. Translated, it gives CSAIPGGWNTEAFF.

Many counts were recorded for this clonotype. The rearrangement joins TRBV6-6 to TRBJ2-5; 10 positions agree with TRBD2. The CDR3 has 14 amino acids. V dropped 5 bases and J dropped 2; count of bases not matched to a gene: 2. Per the germline V gene, CDR1 is MNHNY and CDR2 is SVGAGI (reference sequence). CDR3 DNA: TGTGCCAGCAGTAGAGCGGGGGGGCAAGAGACCCAGTACTTC. Translation gives CASSRAGGQETQYF.

The CDR3 spells CASSLPGQGNFHTEAFF. The CDR3 DNA reads TGTGCCAGCAGCTTGCCGGGACAGGGGAATTTTCACACTGAAGCTTTCTTT. This chain connects TRBV5-6 to TRBJ1-1, with 10 bases identical to TRBD1. The CDR3 is made up of 17 amino acids. Looked up from germline, CDR1 is SGHDT and CDR2 is YYEEEE. V lost 1 base to trimming and J lost 3 bases; unmatched junction nucleotides: 9.

The V call is TRBV5-1, the J call TRBJ2-4; D is ambiguous. From germline, CDR1 is SGHRS and CDR2 YFSETQ. Trimming took 5 bases from V and 2 from J, leaving 17 bases between them. The CDR3 runs to 16 residues. The CDR3 loop reads CASRGSFQGTKNIQYF. DNA for the CDR3: TGCGCCAGCAGAGGATCCTTCCAAGGAACCAAAAACATTCAGTACTTC.

This clonotype has at least ten counts. The junction differs from germline at one of its ends, possibly a read error. The chain links TRBV5-1 to TRBJ1-1; tentative D call: TRBD1 (5 bases). Germline-derived CDR1 and CDR2 are SGHRS and YFSETQ. This CDR3 is 13 amino acids long. Here the CDR3 DNA reads TGTGCCAGCAGCTTGCAGGGCGACACTGAAGCTTTCTTT. Protein sequence: CASSLQGDTEAFF.

The genes are TRBV9 and TRBJ1-1, with D tentatively TRBD1 (5 bases). The length of the CDR3 is 18 residues. Germline V gives CDR1 SGDLS, CDR2 YYNGEE. Trimming removed 0 bases at V and 0 bases at J, with 18 bases between. The CDR3 sequence: CASSVALLTAGMNTEAFF. The CDR3 nucleotides are TGTGCCAGCAGCGTAGCCCTCCTGACAGCCGGCATGAACACTGAAGCTTTCTTT.

The V call is TRBV7-9, the J call TRBJ1-1, with D maybe TRBD1 (5 bases). Trimming removed 4 bases at V and 8 bases at J, with 8 bases between. The CDR3 extends over 11 amino acids. CDR1 and CDR2 from the germline V gene are SEHNR and FQNEAQ (reference sequence). The CDR3 bases are TGTGCCAGCAGCTACCGGACAGAAGCTTTCTTT. This codes for CASSYRTEAFF.

As for this clonotype: The junction and the germline gene differ at one end; a read error may be behind it. This sequence joins TRBV29-1 and TRBJ2-1; TRBD2 might be the D (5 bases). The CDR3 sequence is 15 residues long. Germline CDR1 reads SQVTM; CDR2 reads ANQGSEA. This chain's CDR3 is CSVLNLDNLYNEQFF. CDR3 DNA sequence: TGTAGCGTTCTTAACCTAGACAACCTTTACAATGAGCAGTTCTTC.